The present T cell receptor (beta chain) was sequenced within a study of blood T cell repertoires in COVID-19. Whole-study context: The United States, Italy and Spain supplied acute and convalescent COVID-19 samples. PBMCs, B-cell-depleted T cells, or T cells were the source of the cDNA or gDNA that made up the material.

In the original analysis: It was from reference gene primer amplification that nucleated cell counts were estimated. Only in-frame clones appear in the TCRdb table, and some are missing; sequencing was by immunoSEQ multiplex PCR. V, J and clone size reflect that table, while D and trimming were determined from the DNA. Counted here are 200,000 to 300,000 clones, approximately 86% occurring once; the ten biggest clones make up 1.5% to 2%. The junction had 7 bases not matched to a gene; V was cut back by 8 bases and J by 2 bases. Germline lookup yields CDR1 SNHLY and CDR2 FYNNEI. The CDR3 totals 15 residues.

V usage is TRBV2 and J usage is TRBJ2-3; 10 nucleotides match TRBD2. The sequencing input was peripheral blood. This TCR derives from a man younger than 40 with active or convalescent COVID-19. In nucleotides, the CDR3 is TGTGCCAGCGCCCCTAGCGGGGGTTACACAGATACGCAGTATTTT. Encoded protein: CASAPSGGYTDTQYF.